This TCR beta chain is from a study of blood T cell repertoires in COVID-19. Cohorts were assigned according to the clinical history that participants reported. Original methodology: Reference gene primer amplification yielded estimated nucleated cell counts. Some clones are missing from TCRdb's copy, which holds only in-frame ones; the method was immunoSEQ multiplex PCR. D and trimming were read from the DNA, whereas the V and J calls and clone size are those reported in that table. The sample includes about 170,000 clones, around 78% of them seen just once. Trimming shortened V by 7 bases and J by 5 bases, and 17 bases separated the two germline ends. This CDR3 is 13 amino acids long. Looked up from germline, CDR1 is SQVTM and CDR2 is ANQGSEA.

The sequence came from a woman in her forties or fifties who had recovered from COVID-19. Input material: PBMCs or T cells enriched from blood (not recorded which). V usage is TRBV29-1 and J usage is TRBJ1-1; D is unresolved. CDR3 in amino acids: CSGTPQLGTEAFF. CDR3 coding DNA: TGCAGCGGAACCCCGCAACTAGGGACTGAAGCTTTCTTT. The full variable domain, with the rest looked up from reference TRBV29-1 and TRBJ1-1, is SAVISQKPSRDICQRGTSLTIQCQVDSQVTMMFWYRQQPGQSLTLIATANQGSEATYESGFVIDKFPISRPNLTFSTLTVSNMSPEDSSIYLCSGTPQLGTEAFFGQGTRLTVV.